This T cell receptor beta chain was profiled in a study of cytomegalovirus exposure and HLA in healthy donors. Regarding the study as a whole: Reports showed the classifier diagnosing cytomegalovirus status with high specificity and sensitivity. Across donors, most TCRs were seen rarely, yet some public ones were widespread. Some TCR beta chains (roughly 150 of them) were listed as cytomegalovirus-associated. In vitro work confirmed that three CMV-associated chains recognize CMV antigens.

Germline CDR1 is MGHRA and CDR2 is YSYEKL. This CDR3 region has 14 residues. V lost 3 bases, J lost 8 bases, and 7 bases stayed unmatched. Here immunoSEQ multiplex PCR was the method, and the copy in TCRdb shows in-frame clones only, minus some. The sample holds some 180,000 clones, roughly three quarters seen once. There are a few counts of this clone. Antigen unknown. What was sequenced was PBMCs. This receptor was taken from a woman in her twenties or thirties in good health and CMV-seronegative. The chain uses TRBV4-1 and TRBJ2-1, with TRBD1 matching 7 bases. CDR3 loop: CASSQTGWVYEQFF. CDR3 sequence (DNA): TGCGCCAGCAGCCAGACAGGGTGGGTCTATGAGCAGTTCTTC.